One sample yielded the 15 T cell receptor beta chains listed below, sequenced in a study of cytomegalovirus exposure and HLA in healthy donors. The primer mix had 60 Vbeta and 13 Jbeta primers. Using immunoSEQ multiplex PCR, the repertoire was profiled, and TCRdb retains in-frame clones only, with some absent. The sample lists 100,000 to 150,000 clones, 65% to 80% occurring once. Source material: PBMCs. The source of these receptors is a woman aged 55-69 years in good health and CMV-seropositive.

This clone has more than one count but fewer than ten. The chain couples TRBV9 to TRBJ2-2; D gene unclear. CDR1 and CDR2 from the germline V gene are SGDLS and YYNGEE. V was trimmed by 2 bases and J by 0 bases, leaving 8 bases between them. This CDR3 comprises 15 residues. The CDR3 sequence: CASSVSQANTGELFF. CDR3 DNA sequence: TGTGCCAGCAGCGTTTCACAAGCGAACACCGGGGAGCTGTTTTTT.

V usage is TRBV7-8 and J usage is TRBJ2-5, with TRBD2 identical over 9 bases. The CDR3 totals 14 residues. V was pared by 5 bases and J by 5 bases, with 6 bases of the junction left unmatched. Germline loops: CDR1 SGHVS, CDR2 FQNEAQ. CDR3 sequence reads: CASSRGRAVETQYF. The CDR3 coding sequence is TGTGCCAGCAGCCGCGGGAGGGCGGTGGAGACCCAGTACTTC.

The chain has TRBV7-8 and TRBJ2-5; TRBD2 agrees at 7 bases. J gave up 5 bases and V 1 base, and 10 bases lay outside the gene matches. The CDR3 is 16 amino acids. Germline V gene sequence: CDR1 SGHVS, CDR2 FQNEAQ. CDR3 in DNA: TGTGCCAGCAGCTTAGGGGCGGGAGCCCCCACCGAGACCCAGTACTTC. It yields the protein CASSLGAGAPTETQYF.

The CDR3 spells CASSSPGLAGGSNEQFF. The CDR3, as DNA: TGTGCCAGCAGCTCACCGGGACTAGCGGGAGGAAGTAATGAGCAGTTCTTC. The chain couples TRBV7-2 to TRBJ2-1; 15 bases fit TRBD2. Germline loops: CDR1 SGHTA, CDR2 FQGNSA. Unmatched junction bases numbered 8, after V lost 4 bases and J lost 7 bases. The CDR3 is made up of 17 amino acids.

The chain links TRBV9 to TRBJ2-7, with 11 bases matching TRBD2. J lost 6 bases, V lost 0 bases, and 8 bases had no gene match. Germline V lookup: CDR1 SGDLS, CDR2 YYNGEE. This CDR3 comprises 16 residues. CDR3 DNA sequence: TGTGCCAGCAGCGTAGGTCTTAGCGGGGGGGAAGGCGAGCAGTACTTC. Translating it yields CASSVGLSGGEGEQYF.

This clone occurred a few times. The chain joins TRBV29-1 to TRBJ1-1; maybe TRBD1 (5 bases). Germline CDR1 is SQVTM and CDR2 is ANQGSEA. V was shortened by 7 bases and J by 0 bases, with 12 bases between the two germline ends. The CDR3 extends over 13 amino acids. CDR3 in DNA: TGCAGCGCTACACAGGCAATGAACACTGAAGCTTTCTTT. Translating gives CSATQAMNTEAFF.

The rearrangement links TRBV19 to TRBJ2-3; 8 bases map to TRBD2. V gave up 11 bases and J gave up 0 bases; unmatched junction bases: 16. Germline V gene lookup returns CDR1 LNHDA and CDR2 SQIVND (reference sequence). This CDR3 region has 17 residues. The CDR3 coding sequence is TGTGCCGGGCGGGGGGCTAGCGAGGTGTGGAGCACAGATACGCAGTATTTT. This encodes CAGRGASEVWSTDTQYF. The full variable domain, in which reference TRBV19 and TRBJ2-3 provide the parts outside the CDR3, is DGGITQSPKYLFRKEGQNVTLSCEQNLNHDAMYWYRQDPGQGLRLIYYSQIVNDFQKGDIAEGYSVSREKKESFPLTVTSAQKNPTAFYLCAGRGASEVWSTDTQYFGPGTRLTVL.

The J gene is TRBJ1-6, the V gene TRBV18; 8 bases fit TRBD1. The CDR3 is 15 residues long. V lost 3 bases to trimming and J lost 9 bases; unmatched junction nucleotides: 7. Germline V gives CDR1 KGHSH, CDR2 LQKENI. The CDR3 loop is CASSPDRGYGSPLHF. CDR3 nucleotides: TGTGCCAGCTCACCCGACAGGGGATATGGTTCACCCCTCCACTTT.

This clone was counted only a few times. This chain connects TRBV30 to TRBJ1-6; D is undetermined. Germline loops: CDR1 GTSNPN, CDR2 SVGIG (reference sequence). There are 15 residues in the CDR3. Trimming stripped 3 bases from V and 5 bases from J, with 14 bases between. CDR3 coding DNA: TGTGCCTGGAGAGCCCCGTCCTCAAATAATTCACCCCTCCACTTT. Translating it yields CAWRAPSSNNSPLHF.

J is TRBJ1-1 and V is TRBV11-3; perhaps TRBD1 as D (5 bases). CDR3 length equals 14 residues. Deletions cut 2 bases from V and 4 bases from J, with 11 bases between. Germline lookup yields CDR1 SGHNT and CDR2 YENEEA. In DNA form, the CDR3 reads TGTGCCAGCAGCTTATCAGGGCGGGGCACTGAAGCTTTCTTT. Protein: CASSLSGRGTEAFF.

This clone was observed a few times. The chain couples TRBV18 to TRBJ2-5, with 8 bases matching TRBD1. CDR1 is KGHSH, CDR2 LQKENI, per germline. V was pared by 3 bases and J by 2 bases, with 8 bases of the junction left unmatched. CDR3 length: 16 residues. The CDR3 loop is CASSPTDREAQETQYF. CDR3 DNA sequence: TGTGCCAGCTCACCGACGGACAGGGAAGCGCAAGAGACCCAGTACTTC.

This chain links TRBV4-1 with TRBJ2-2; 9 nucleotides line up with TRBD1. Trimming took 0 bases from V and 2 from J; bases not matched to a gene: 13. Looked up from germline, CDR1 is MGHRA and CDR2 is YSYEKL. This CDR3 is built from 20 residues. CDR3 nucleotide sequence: TGCGCCAGCAGCCAAGACCTACGGGTGGGACAGGGCCAAAACACCGGGGAGCTGTTTTTT. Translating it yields CASSQDLRVGQGQNTGELFF.

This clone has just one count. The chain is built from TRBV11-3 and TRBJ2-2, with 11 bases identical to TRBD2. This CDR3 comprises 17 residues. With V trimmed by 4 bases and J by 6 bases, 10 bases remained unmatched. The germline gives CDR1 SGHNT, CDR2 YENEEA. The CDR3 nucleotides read TGTGCCAGCAGCTCCACGTTGGTAGCGGGGGGGCCCGGGGAGCTGTTTTTT. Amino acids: CASSSTLVAGGPGELFF. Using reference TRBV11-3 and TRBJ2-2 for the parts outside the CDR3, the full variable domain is EAGVVQSPRYKIIEKKQPVAFWCNPISGHNTLYWYLQNLGQGPELLIRYENEEAVDDSQLPKDRFSAERLKGVDSTLKIQPAELGDSAVYLCASSSTLVAGGPGELFFGEGSRLTVL.

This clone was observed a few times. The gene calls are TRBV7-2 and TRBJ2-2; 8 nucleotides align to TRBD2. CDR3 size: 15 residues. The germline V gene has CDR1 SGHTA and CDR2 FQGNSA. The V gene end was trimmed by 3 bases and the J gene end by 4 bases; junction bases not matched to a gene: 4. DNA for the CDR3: TGTGCCAGCAGCTTCGGACTAGCTGGCACCGGGGAGCTGTTTTTT. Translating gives CASSFGLAGTGELFF.

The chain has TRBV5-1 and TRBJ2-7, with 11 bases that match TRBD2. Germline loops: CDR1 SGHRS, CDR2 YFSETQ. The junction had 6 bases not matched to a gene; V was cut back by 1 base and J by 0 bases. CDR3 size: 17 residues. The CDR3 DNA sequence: TGCGCCAGCAGCTTGTCCCCTAGCGGGGGGAGCTCCTACGAGCAGTACTTC. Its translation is CASSLSPSGGSSYEQYF.